This T cell receptor beta chain was found in a study of T cell responses to AZD1222 COVID-19 vaccine. Study-wide points: White British ancestry dominated among donors, who included more females, and clonal diversity was possibly underestimated. Only 5 or 6 AZD1222 recipients were seropositive at baseline.

Repertoires were generated with immunoSEQ multiplex PCR, while TCRdb's copy carries only in-frame clones and drops some. Of under 170,000 clones listed, roughly nine tenths are singletons. Both about-4-week and about-12-week second-dose recipients were combined. Worth noting for this clone: Its antigen is undetermined.

This CDR3 spans 17 amino acids. The V segment lost 5 bases and the J segment 5 bases; nucleotides outside the gene matches: 13. CDR1 is SEHNR, CDR2 FQNEAQ, per germline (reference sequence). The input for sequencing was peripheral blood, taken 28 days after the second AZD1222 dose. The clonotype originates from an adult who received the AZD1222 COVID-19 vaccine. J is TRBJ2-1 and V is TRBV7-9, with 9 bases that match TRBD2. Here the CDR3 DNA reads TGTGCCAGCAGCAGCACGATGGGACTAGCAATAGACAATGAGCAGTTCTTC. Translating gives CASSSTMGLAIDNEQFF.